Detailed here is one TCR beta chain. As yet, its antigen is unknown. This record comes from a study of blood T cells in healthy people across ages. Study-level findings and limits: Unknown CMV status may confound age-related changes in expanded clones.

The CDR3 covers 14 residues. Trimming shortened V by 6 bases and J by 0 bases, and 12 bases separated the two germline ends. CDR1 and CDR2 from the germline V gene are SNHLY and FYNNEI. A second roughly 6 to 11 cycle PCR used barcoded and J-beta primers. One entry per CDR3 protein, called by TCRdb with MiXCR from the 5' RACE reads. The repertoire holds about 750,000 distinct CDR3 sequences, with 50% to 65% as singletons. The chain employs TRBV2 and TRBJ2-7, with no clear D. This receptor was taken from a man at least 80 years old in good health. The sequenced sample consisted of blood. The CDR3 loop reads CASRVGDVSYEQYF. The DNA for the CDR3 is TGTGCCAGCAGGGTGGGCGACGTCTCCTACGAGCAGTACTTC.